This T cell receptor beta chain derives from a study of T-cell memory formation after mild COVID-19. MiXCR, run by TCRdb on the 5' RACE reads, gives a single entry per CDR3 protein. The repertoire holds more than 100,000 distinct CDR3 sequences, with approximately 5.9% as singletons. V shed 5 bases and J shed 8 bases, with 10 bases lying between them. This CDR3 is built from 12 residues. Broader study findings: The pre-infection memory compartment contained some responding clones, suggesting cross-reactive memory joined.

This clonotype was counted many times. Its antigen is unknown. Sequencing was carried out using PBMCs or a T cell subset sorted from them (not recorded which). The sequence came from an adult woman who had mild COVID-19 (a few samples of this study predate the infection). Cell type and time point are not known. The chain employs TRBV12-3 or TRBV12-4 and TRBJ2-1; D call uncertain. The CDR3: CASSALGYEQFF. The CDR3 DNA follows: TGTGCCAGCAGTGCCCTGGGCTATGAGCAGTTCTTC.